This TCR beta chain was identified during a study of neurological immune-mediated disorders. The study's findings and limits: None of the CDR3 amino acid sequences of expanded clones recurred across subjects, suggesting private repertoires in all groups. The greatest TCR clonal expansion appeared in HTLV-1-associated myelopathy and the smallest, falling below healthy controls, in multiple sclerosis.

From 2 million PBMCs stored at -80 C, the unsorted libraries were generated. This clonotype was seen ten or more times. Its antigen is currently unknown. Over 180 million TCR-beta sequences from 15-18 subjects came from every sequencing run. One entry per CDR3 protein results from TCRdb running MiXCR on the 5' RACE reads. The sample records approximately 50,000 distinct CDR3 sequences, approximately 10% being singletons. Input material: PBMCs. This sequence originates from a man in his 70s with HTLV-1-associated myelopathy (HAM/TSP).

This CDR3 is CASSSIRAPSYEQYF. CDR3 sequence (DNA): TGTGCCAGCAGCTCAATCAGGGCCCCCTCCTACGAGCAGTACTTC. This chain connects TRBV7-9 to TRBJ2-7; D possibly corresponds to TRBD1 (5 bases). Germline CDR1 and CDR2: SEHNR and FQNEAQ (reference sequence). V gave up 4 bases and J gave up 0 bases, with 13 bases separating them. The CDR3 has 15 residues. Complete variable domain (other parts from reference TRBV7-9 and TRBJ2-7): DTGVSQNPRHKITKRGQNVTFRCDPISEHNRLYWYRQTLGQGPEFLTYFQNEAQLEKSRLLSDRFSAERPKGSFSTLEIQRTEQGDSAMYLCASSSIRAPSYEQYFGPGTRLTVT.